This TCR beta chain was observed in a study of blood T cells in healthy people across ages (dated by TCRdb to about 2015). In terms of the full investigation: In model experiments, template switching captured about one uniquely barcoded TCR beta cDNA molecule for every two T cells. Two additional independent replicas of 1 million unique cDNA reads from the same blood draw were analyzed for two donors (one aged 18 to 30 and one aged 80 or older). Donors were grouped into four age groups: young (average 16 years), middle-aged (less than 40), aged (around 66) and long-lived (around 80). The study measured age-related changes in TCR beta repertoire diversity using deep sequencing normalized with unique cDNA molecular identifiers. Overall results and qualifications from the work: Compared with the aged group, more naive CD4+ T cells, fewer expanded clones and increased TCR diversity were shown by the long-lived group, suggesting age selection. Because profiling used bulk unsorted PBMCs, naive and antigen-experienced compartments could not be compared conclusively. Estimates of total diversity based on one million sequenced T cells were regarded as lower bounds and as underestimates. Observed TCR beta diversity per million T cells fell roughly linearly with age, and a significant reduction was already apparent by age roughly 40. Because the CMV infection status of the donors was unknown, age-related changes in expanded clonotypes may potentially have been confounded. There was a strong correlation between observed TCR beta diversity and the percentage of naive T cells measured by flow cytometry.

This clonotype was seen a few times. No cognate antigen has been identified for it. No base-level quality is on record; no much larger clone is a single base apart. Systemically healthy Caucasian individuals from Russia, approximately 39 in total and aged roughly 6 to 95 years, were included as donors. Each donor gave roughly 9.5 milliliters of peripheral blood, collected into EDTA-treated Vacutainer tubes. Ficoll-Paque density-gradient centrifugation was used to isolate PBMCs, with at least 7 million obtained per sample. Total RNA was extracted from PBMCs with Trizol reagent, with at least 6 micrograms obtained per sample. For every donor, flow cytometry on a PBMC aliquot measured the percentage of naive CD45RAhigh/CD27high T cells. Sequences SGHTA (CDR1) and FQGNSA (CDR2) are obtained from the germline V gene. From the cysteine up to the phenylalanine, the CDR3 has a length of 15 residues. The sequence is cut down to CDR3 DNA, 45 bases in frame from base 1. At the junction V is shortened by 3 bases and J by 6 bases; bases outside the gene matches: 6.

Library prep was done by 5' RACE. Sequencing used an Illumina HiSeq 2500. A second PCR of roughly 7 to 11 cycles was performed with a sample-barcoded 5' primer and a J-beta primer mix. A template-switch 5' adaptor carrying 12 random nucleotides introduced a unique molecular identifier onto each TCR beta cDNA molecule. Each sample yielded at least 3 million CDR3-containing paired-end reads. All of the RNA was converted into first-strand cDNA using the Mint cDNA synthesis kit, with a TRBC-specific oligonucleotide serving as the primer. All cDNA was treated with uracil-DNA glycosylase and then went through a first 18-cycle PCR with the universal primers M1SS and BC2_uni_R. As for the original processing: Each sample was normalized by randomly selecting 1 million high-quality reads, each carrying a distinct molecular identifier. Reads with shared molecular identifiers were discarded instead of being binned into consensus sequences. MiTCR, set to a Q25 quality threshold and the strictest error-elimination algorithm, was used for CDR3 identification, clonotype clustering and error correction. Lower-bound total TCR beta diversity was estimated with a nonparametric unseen species model using Euler transformation. TCRdb reprocessed the public reads (quality trimming at Q25 with fastp, clone calling with MiXCR) and kept in-frame beta chains. All rows with the same CDR3 protein become a single entry with the most common DNA and genes. Here the V and J calls rest on TCRdb's processing, not on the authors' analysis. The sample profile shows approximately 800,000 distinct CDR3 sequences; 20% to 25% of them were found once. The top ten constitute under 4.5% of the sample.

This sample was shared with a second study, whose subject was T cells of mothers and their children. Per that second paper: Donors were nine systemically healthy Caucasian individuals: three mothers and their six children. cDNA synthesis used all of the extracted RNA, with roughly 1.6 ug of RNA in each 15 ul reaction. Sample barcodes and 2-4 random nucleotides were added via the M1S primer in the second PCR. Over 9.5 million TCR beta CDR3 reads were obtained for each mother, and millions of reads were obtained for each child. Thymic selection shapes the output of TCR recombination in a similar way in related and unrelated pairs, and inherited differences have a minor effect. Normalized repertoire overlap was always slightly but never significantly higher in related than unrelated mother-child pairs. No persistent microchimeric T cell clones were found, with a detection sensitivity of roughly 99 clones per million clonotypes. To look for features that set related mother-child pairs apart from unrelated individuals, the researchers ran deep NGS to compare the TCR beta repertoires of mothers and children. The mean age was roughly 44 +/- 4 years for the mothers and about 12 +/- 4 years for the children. Libraries were sequenced on Illumina HiSeq 2000 with 100+100 nt paired-end reads after adapter ligation with NEBNext reagents. To prevent cross-contamination, the mother and child libraries were prepared one month apart and sequenced in separate runs. For each donor, somewhere between roughly 450,000 and 2,000,000 distinct TCR beta clonotypes were identified. Naive TCR beta clonotypes were estimated from low-frequency clonotypes matched to each donor's FACS-determined naive share, without sorting.

This receptor was identified in a boy between 10 and 17 years old in good health. The V gene is TRBV7-2 and the J gene is TRBJ2-2; the central 8 bases match TRBD1. Sequenced: blood. At the DNA level, the sequence is TGTGCCAGCAGCTTCGGACAGGGTTGGCCCGGGGAGCTGTTTTTT. Translated, this is CASSFGQGWPGELFF.